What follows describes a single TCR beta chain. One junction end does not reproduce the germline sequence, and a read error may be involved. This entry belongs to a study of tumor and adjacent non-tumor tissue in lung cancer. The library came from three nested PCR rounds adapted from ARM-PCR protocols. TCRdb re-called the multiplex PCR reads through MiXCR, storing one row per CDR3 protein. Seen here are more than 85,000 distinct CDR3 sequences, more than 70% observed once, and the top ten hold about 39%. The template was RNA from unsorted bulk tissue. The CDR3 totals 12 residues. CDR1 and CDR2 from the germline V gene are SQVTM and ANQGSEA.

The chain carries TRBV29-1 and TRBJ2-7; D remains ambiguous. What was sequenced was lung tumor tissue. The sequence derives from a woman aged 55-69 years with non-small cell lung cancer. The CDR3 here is CSAEVQTYERYF. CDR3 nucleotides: TGCAGCGCTGAGGTACAGACCTACGAGCGGTACTTC.